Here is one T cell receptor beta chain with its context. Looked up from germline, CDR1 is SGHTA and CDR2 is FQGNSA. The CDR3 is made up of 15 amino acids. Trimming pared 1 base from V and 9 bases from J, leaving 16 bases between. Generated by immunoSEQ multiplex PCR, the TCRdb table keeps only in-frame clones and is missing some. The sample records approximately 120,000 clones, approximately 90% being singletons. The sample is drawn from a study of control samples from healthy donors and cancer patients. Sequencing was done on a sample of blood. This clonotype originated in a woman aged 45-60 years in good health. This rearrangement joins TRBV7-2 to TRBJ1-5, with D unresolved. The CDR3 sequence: CASSLGSRSGGPQHF. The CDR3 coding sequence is TGTGCCAGCAGCTTAGGAAGCAGGTCGGGAGGGCCCCAGCATTTT.